Shown below are 27 T cell receptor beta chains from a single sample sequenced in a study of prognosis after radiotherapy for stage I lung cancer. CDR3 of TCR beta was amplified from genomic DNA via a two-round multiplex PCR. Used in first-round PCR were primers specific to each TRBV and TRBJ gene. TCRdb analysed the multiplex PCR reads with MiXCR anew, one entry per CDR3 protein. The sample lists around 14,000 distinct CDR3 sequences, 31% seen once, with 25% to 35% in the top ten. This sample comprised PBMCs, obtained before or after stereotactic body radiation therapy (not recorded which). The receptors were gathered from a donor aged 50 or older with non-small cell lung cancer.

The sample holds many counts of this clonotype. The chain links TRBV7-2 to TRBJ2-5; 13 nucleotides line up with TRBD2. The CDR3 is made up of 17 amino acids. After removal of 3 bases from V and 7 bases from J, the junction contained 11 bases not matched to a gene. Germline loops: CDR1 SGHTA, CDR2 FQGNSA. The CDR3 spells CASSLQTLLAGGGTQYF. For the CDR3, the DNA is TGTGCCAGCAGCTTGCAGACCCTACTAGCGGGAGGGGGGACCCAGTACTTC.

This clonotype appeared many times. This chain joins TRBV29-1 and TRBJ1-2; TRBD1 is a possible D gene (5 bases). V lost 0 bases to trimming and J lost 5 bases, with 19 bases between them. The CDR3 spans 16 residues. CDR1 and CDR2 (germline): SQVTM, ANQGSEA. Here the CDR3 reads CSVEDDFGASSYGYTF. The CDR3 nucleotides are TGCAGCGTTGAAGATGATTTTGGGGCCTCCTCATATGGCTACACCTTC.

J is TRBJ2-7 and V is TRBV7-9; D possibly matches TRBD1 or TRBD2 (7 bases each). CDR1 SEHNR and CDR2 FQNEAQ come from the germline V gene (reference sequence). This CDR3 is built from 16 residues. The germline V and J ends were trimmed by 4 bases and 5 bases, with 21 bases remaining between them. The CDR3, as DNA: TGTGCCAGCAGCTCACCAGGGGGGGCTGGGGCCAACGAGCAGTACTTC. It yields the protein CASSSPGGAGANEQYF.

About this clonotype itself: The junction does not match germline at one end; this may be a read error. V is TRBV3-1 and J is TRBJ2-1, with D tentatively TRBD2 (5 bases). CDR3 length equals 15 residues. Germline-derived CDR1 and CDR2 are LGHDT and YNNKEL (reference sequence). This CDR3 is CVSSPEGRTYNEQFF. The CDR3 DNA sequence: TGTGTCAGCAGCCCCGAGGGCAGGACCTACAATGAGCAGTTCTTC.

The chain links TRBV6-2 or TRBV6-3 to TRBJ2-3, with TRBD2 matching 9 bases. CDR1 and CDR2 (germline): MNHEY, SVGEGT. The CDR3 contains 15 residues. V trimming: 5 bases; J trimming: 1 base; junction bases outside the gene matches: 4. The CDR3 region is CASSSAGGGTDTQYF. As DNA, the CDR3 is TGTGCCAGCAGTAGCGCGGGGGGGGGCACAGATACGCAGTATTTT.

This clonotype was recorded at least ten times. The junction departs from the called germline gene at one end, perhaps through a read error. The J gene is TRBJ2-5, the V gene TRBV5-1; 10 nucleotides align to TRBD1. Germline V gene sequence: CDR1 SGHRS, CDR2 YFSETQ. The CDR3 has 15 residues. The CDR3 nucleotides read TGCGCCAGCAGCTTAGGGACAGGGGACCAAGGGACCCAGTACTTC. It translates to CASSLGTGDQGTQYF.

The rearrangement uses TRBV7-9 and TRBJ2-5, with 10 bases that match TRBD1. The CDR3 has 15 amino acids. After removal of 4 bases from V and 6 bases from J, the junction contained 8 bases not matched to a gene. Germline V gene sequence: CDR1 SEHNR, CDR2 FQNEAQ (reference sequence). Here the CDR3 DNA reads TGTGCCAGCAGCTCAACGGACAGGGGGAGAAAGACCCAGTACTTC. It translates to CASSSTDRGRKTQYF.

This clonotype was seen repeatedly, ten times or more. V gene TRBV18 combines with J gene TRBJ2-7; the D is unclear. CDR3 length: 14 residues. CDR1 is KGHSH and CDR2 is LQKENI in the germline V gene. The ends were cut back, 6 bases at V and 10 bases at J, with 22 bases in the middle. The CDR3 region has the DNA TGTGCCAGCTCGGACCTCCCACGGGCTCCTTTACAGTACTTC. Amino acid sequence: CASSDLPRAPLQYF.

This clonotype was picked up many times. J is TRBJ2-7 and V is TRBV3-1, with 8 bases matching TRBD1. This CDR3 contains 14 residues. The V and J ends lost 2 bases and 4 bases, in that order; junction bases with no gene match: 4. The germline CDR1 and CDR2 sequences are LGHDT and YNNKEL (reference sequence). The CDR3 loop reads CASSQRQGKYEQYF. The CDR3 nucleotides read TGTGCCAGCAGCCAAAGACAGGGGAAGTACGAGCAGTACTTC.

This clonotype has at least ten counts. V gene TRBV7-8 combines with J gene TRBJ1-2, with 11 bases identical to TRBD1. This CDR3 spans 15 amino acids. Trimming at V came to 5 bases and at J to 3 bases, leaving 5 bases not matched to a gene. Germline V gene lookup returns CDR1 SGHVS and CDR2 FQNEAQ. CDR3 nucleotide sequence: TGTGCCAGCAGCCCCAGGGACAGGGGGGACTATGGCTACACCTTC. Amino acids: CASSPRDRGDYGYTF.

About this clonotype itself: A far larger clone is one nucleotide away, so this likely arose from a read error. The chain is built from TRBV28 and TRBJ2-1; no clear D. V dropped 5 bases and J dropped 4 bases, with 12 bases sitting between them. From germline, CDR1 is MDHEN and CDR2 SYDVKM. CDR3 length: 14 residues. CDR3 in amino acids: CASSAIPNYNEQFF. CDR3 DNA: TGTGCCAGCAGTGCTATCCCCAATTACAATGAGCAGTTCTTC. Based on the CDR3 plus reference TRBV28 and TRBJ2-1, the full variable domain is DVKVTQSSRYLVKRTGEKVFLECVQDMDHENMFWYRQDPGLGLRLIYFSYDVKMKEKGDIPEGYSVSREKKERFSLILESASTNQTSMYLCASSAIPNYNEQFFGPGTRLTVL.

The chain is built from TRBV24-1 and TRBJ2-5; D gene unclear. The CDR3 runs 14 residues. The germline V and J ends were trimmed by 10 bases and 1 base, with 15 bases remaining between them. CDR1 and CDR2 (germline): KGHDR, SFDVKD. In nucleotides, the CDR3 is TGTGCCACGGCTGGCGATGACCCCCAAGAGACCCAGTACTTC. Protein product: CATAGDDPQETQYF.

The chain joins TRBV5-5 to TRBJ1-2; no firm D call. The CDR3 covers 15 residues. Trimming removed 0 bases from V and 8 bases from J, with 17 bases in between. Germline CDR1 and CDR2: SGHKS and YYEKEE (reference sequence). In nucleotides, the CDR3 is TGTGCCAGCAGCTTGGGTTTCATGGTGGCTTCCGGCTACACCTTC. Translation gives CASSLGFMVASGYTF.

This clonotype was counted many times. This chain links TRBV9 with TRBJ2-7; D gene uncertain. The CDR3 covers 13 residues. The ends were cut back, 0 bases at V and 2 bases at J, with 6 bases in the middle. The germline CDR1 and CDR2 sequences are SGDLS and YYNGEE. The CDR3 DNA reads as TGTGCCAGCAGCGTAGGGGAAACCTACGAGCAGTACTTC. Protein: CASSVGETYEQYF.

This clonotype showed up many times. V and J are TRBV7-2 and TRBJ2-4; no firm D call. The CDR3 is 12 amino acids. V lost 5 bases and J 6 bases, leaving 8 bases between the germline ends. CDR1 and CDR2 from the germline V gene are SGHTA and FQGNSA. CDR3 region: CASSETTNIQYF. The CDR3 DNA reads as TGTGCCAGCAGCGAGACCACAAACATTCAGTACTTC.

The chain uses TRBV6-1 and TRBJ2-5, with 11 bases fitting TRBD1. V was clipped by 6 bases and J by 5 bases; unmatched bases: 8. The CDR3 sequence is 15 residues long. Germline loops: CDR1 MNHNS, CDR2 SASEGT. The CDR3 loop is CASRRTGGAFETQYF. The CDR3 nucleotides read TGTGCCAGCAGGCGGACAGGGGGCGCTTTTGAGACCCAGTACTTC.

As regards this clonotype: Without the conserved terminal phenylalanine or tryptophan, this CDR3 likely stems from a read error. The limits of the CDR3 on the DNA are not certain, so only TCRdb's listed CDR3 is given. V usage is TRBV7-3 and J usage is TRBJ2-7. The CDR3 extends over 15 residues, inclusive of both ends. Germline CDR1 SGHTA, CDR2 FQGTGA. CDR3 amino acids: CASSLSAVSSYEQDL.

The chain is built from TRBV7-9 and TRBJ1-1; the D gene is possibly TRBD1 (5 bases). This CDR3 is 15 amino acids long. Germline V gene data show CDR1 as SEHNR and CDR2 as FQNEAQ (reference sequence). V was pared by 3 bases and J by 3 bases, with 14 bases between. The CDR3 here is CASSFYRWGDTEAFF. For the CDR3, the DNA is TGTGCCAGCAGCTTTTACCGGTGGGGGGACACTGAAGCTTTCTTT. Looking up the rest from reference TRBV7-9 and TRBJ1-1 gives the full variable domain: DTGVSQNPRHKITKRGQNVTFRCDPISEHNRLYWYRQTLGQGPEFLTYFQNEAQLEKSRLLSDRFSAERPKGSFSTLEIQRTEQGDSAMYLCASSFYRWGDTEAFFGQGTRLTVV.

By sample fraction, this clonotype is medium-sized. This chain links TRBV28 with TRBJ2-1, with a tentative D call TRBD2 (6 bases). V lost 2 bases and J lost 2, with 10 bases in between. Germline CDR1 and CDR2: MDHEN and SYDVKM. The CDR3 sequence is 15 residues long. CDR3 in amino acids: CASSLGGSAYNEQFF. The DNA of the CDR3 is TGTGCCAGCAGTTTAGGGGGGAGCGCCTACAATGAGCAGTTCTTC.

In regard to this clonotype: The junction shows a germline mismatch at one end, possibly a read error. The chain couples TRBV15 to TRBJ1-4; 7 nucleotides align to TRBD1. The CDR3 runs 16 residues. Germline CDR1 is LNHNV and CDR2 is YYDKDF (reference sequence). CDR3 residues: CATSSKRTGLNGKLFF. CDR3 in DNA: TGTGCCACCAGCAGTAAAAGGACAGGACTTAATGGAAAACTGTTTTTT.

To note about this clonotype: A far larger clone lies a single base away; this is likely a read error. This chain links TRBV19 with TRBJ2-5; TRBD2 aligns across 13 bases. The end of the DNA fits TRBJ2-1 better, so the J call may be wrong. This CDR3 is built from 16 residues. Per the germline V gene, CDR1 is LNHDA and CDR2 is SQIVND (reference sequence). The chain's CDR3 is CASSDPTSGRSHEQFF. CDR3 sequence (DNA): TGTGCCAGTAGTGACCCGACTAGCGGGAGGTCCCATGAGCAGTTCTTC.

Relative to its sample, this clonotype is medium-sized. The chain uses TRBV2 and TRBJ2-7; 7 bases align to TRBD2. Germline V lookup: CDR1 SNHLY, CDR2 FYNNEI. This CDR3 has 15 residues. After removal of 4 bases from V and 4 bases from J, the junction contained 10 bases not matched to a gene. The CDR3 region has the DNA TGTGCCAGCAGTGGCATGACTAGCAGACCTTACGAGCAGTACTTC. Amino acid sequence: CASSGMTSRPYEQYF.

Comments on this clonotype: At one boundary the junction diverges from the germline segment, which might be a read error. The chain employs TRBV28 and TRBJ1-5; D is unresolved. The CDR3 has 15 residues. CDR1 is MDHEN, CDR2 SYDVKM, per germline. The CDR3 loop is CASSLRQRIGQHQHF. In DNA, the CDR3 is TGTGCCAGTAGTTTACGCCAGCGGATTGGGCAGCACCAGCATTTT.

This clonotype was recorded many times. This sequence joins TRBV19 and TRBJ2-2; D remains ambiguous. The CDR3 sequence is 16 residues long. V dropped 9 bases and J dropped 1 base, with 18 bases sitting between them. Germline assignment: CDR1 LNHDA and CDR2 SQIVND (reference sequence). This CDR3 reads CASINSLVKNTGELFF. The CDR3 DNA reads TGTGCCAGCATAAACAGCCTGGTCAAGAACACCGGGGAGCTGTTTTTT.

This clonotype was seen repeatedly, ten times or more. The gene calls are TRBV7-9 and TRBJ2-3; a weak D match, TRBD2 (5 bases). V was cut by 0 bases and J by 4 bases, with 11 bases left in between. Germline values: CDR1 SEHNR, CDR2 FQNEAQ (reference sequence). The CDR3 is 15 residues long. The CDR3 DNA follows: TGTGCCAGCAGCTTAGCCCTAGCATCGTCAGATACGCAGTATTTT. The encoded protein is CASSLALASSDTQYF.

The table lists this clonotype with many counts. The chain employs TRBV4-1 and TRBJ1-6; D is perhaps TRBD1 (5 bases). The CDR3 is 15 residues long. V lost 1 base to trimming and J lost 16 bases, with 20 bases between them. Germline V gives CDR1 MGHRA, CDR2 YSYEKL. The CDR3 DNA follows: TGCGCCAGCAGCCAAGTTTTTTGGCTAGGGGATGCACTCCACTTT. Translating gives CASSQVFWLGDALHF.

The rearrangement joins TRBV3-1 to TRBJ2-2; weak D call: TRBD1 (6 bases). V gave up 2 bases and J gave up 8 bases, with 6 bases separating them. The CDR3 has 12 amino acids. Germline V CDR1 and CDR2: LGHDT, YNNKEL (reference sequence). CDR3 sequence (DNA): TGTGCCAGCAGCCAACAGGGGGGGGAGCTGTTTTTT. Its protein product is CASSQQGGELFF.